This entry lists 7 T cell receptor beta chains sequenced from one sample in a study of cytomegalovirus exposure and HLA in healthy donors. TCRdb's copy holds only in-frame clones and misses some; the assay was immunoSEQ multiplex PCR. The sample holds 68,000 or so clones, roughly 97% seen once. The sequencing input was PBMCs. The receptors here all came from a young man in good health and CMV-seronegative.

The V gene is TRBV7-2, the J gene TRBJ1-5; D perhaps matches TRBD1 (6 bases). Trimming left V 6 bases short and J 4 bases short, with 10 bases between. The CDR3 length is 13 residues. The germline gives CDR1 SGHTA, CDR2 FQGNSA. The CDR3, as DNA: TGTGCCAGCAGTCCAGACAGGAATCAGCCCCAGCATTTT. Encoded protein: CASSPDRNQPQHF.

This chain uses TRBV11-2 with TRBJ2-5, with TRBD2 matching 12 bases. The CDR3 length is 15 residues. Germline CDR1 SGHAT, CDR2 FQNNGV. V was pared by 5 bases and J by 4 bases, with 5 bases of the junction left unmatched. CDR3: CASSPTSGSGETQYF. The CDR3 region has the DNA TGTGCCAGCAGCCCGACTAGCGGGAGTGGAGAGACCCAGTACTTC. The entire variable domain, with the rest obtained from reference TRBV11-2 and TRBJ2-5, is as follows: EAGVAQSPRYKIIEKRQSVAFWCNPISGHATLYWYQQILGQGPKLLIQFQNNGVVDDSQLPKDRFSAERLKGVDSTLKIQPAKLEDSAVYLCASSPTSGSGETQYFGPGTRLLVL.

J is TRBJ2-5 and V is TRBV4-1; 8 bases align to TRBD2. The CDR3 is 16 residues long. Per the germline V gene, CDR1 is MGHRA and CDR2 is YSYEKL. With V trimmed by 1 base and J by 5 bases, 9 bases remained unmatched. The CDR3 sequence is CASSQGLGGGRETQYF. The CDR3 DNA sequence: TGCGCCAGCAGCCAAGGCCTCGGGGGGGGCAGGGAGACCCAGTACTTC.

The rearrangement uses TRBV6-6 and TRBJ1-2, with 7 bases aligning to TRBD1. Germline V gene sequence: CDR1 MNHNY, CDR2 SVGAGI (reference sequence). This CDR3 is built from 13 residues. With 6 bases clipped from V and 1 base from J, the junction kept 2 bases outside the gene matches. The CDR3 region is CASRRDSNYGYTF. The CDR3 nucleotides read TGTGCCAGCAGGCGGGACAGTAACTATGGCTACACCTTC.

The V call is TRBV18, the J call TRBJ2-3; D is uncertain. Germline V gives CDR1 KGHSH, CDR2 LQKENI. The CDR3 extends over 13 amino acids. V gave up 3 bases and J gave up 0 bases, with 4 bases separating them. Here the CDR3 DNA reads TGTGCCAGCTCACCCCCGAGCACAGATACGCAGTATTTT. This sequence encodes CASSPPSTDTQYF.

A note on this clone: Within the sample, other DNA sequences also encode this same CDR3. The V gene is TRBV18, the J gene TRBJ1-1; unclear D gene. Deletions cut 2 bases from V and 3 bases from J, with 7 bases between. Germline V gene data show CDR1 as KGHSH and CDR2 as LQKENI. CDR3 length: 13 amino acids. The CDR3 region has the DNA TGTGCCAGCTCACCATTGGAGGACACTGAAGCTTTCTTT. It yields the protein CASSPLEDTEAFF.

The rearrangement links TRBV29-1 to TRBJ2-3, with TRBD2 matching over 10 bases. The CDR3 length is 15 residues. Per germline, CDR1 SQVTM and CDR2 ANQGSEA. The junction had 12 bases not matched to a gene; V was cut back by 8 bases and J by 4 bases. In DNA form, the CDR3 reads TGCAGCTCCCGGGGGCTAGCGGGAGTGCCAGATACGCAGTATTTT. Protein sequence: CSSRGLAGVPDTQYF.